These T cell receptor beta chains were read from a single sample in a study of OX40 agonist ivuxolimab in advanced cancers. Sequencing was performed with immunoSEQ multiplex PCR; in TCRdb, only in-frame clones are kept and a portion is missing. The table includes around 100,000 clones, about 89% detected once. Source: CD4+ or CD8+ T cells sorted from blood, taken in a trial of the OX40 agonist ivuxolimab. The receptors were gathered from an adult with an advanced solid tumor such as melanoma, head and neck, liver or kidney cancer. CDR3s include the opening cysteine and the closing phenylalanine or tryptophan. A D gene is named only where the DNA matches it firmly. Not all rows give a size; the values are once, few, many and, for expanded clones, a class.

V	size	J	D	DNA	CDR3
TRBV30	NA	TRBJ2-7	TRBD2	TGTGCCTGGAGTGCGCTAGCGGGTTCCGAGCAGTACTTC	CAWSALAGSEQYF
TRBV19	NA	TRBJ2-2	TRBD2	TGTGCCAGTAGGCTAGCGGCGAACACCGGGGAGCTGTTTTTT	CASRLAANTGELFF
TRBV30	few	TRBJ1-1	TRBD1	TGTGCCAGACAGGGTCCGCTTTCTGAAGCTTTCTTT	CARQGPLSEAFF
TRBV9	NA	TRBJ2-3	NA	TGTGCCAGCAGCGTAGGAGCAAGGCGGTCGCACACAGATACGCAGTATTTT	CASSVGARRSHTDTQYF
TRBV4-1	once	TRBJ2-7	NA	TGCGCCAGCAGCCAAGCCCCGACTGGGTCTCCTTTCGAGCAGTACTTC	CASSQAPTGSPFEQYF
TRBV4-1	NA	TRBJ2-2	NA	TGCGCCAGCAGCCAAGAAAAAGCAGCGAACACCGGGGAGCTGTTTTTT	CASSQEKAANTGELFF
TRBV7-9	NA	TRBJ1-4	NA	TGTGCCAGCAGCTTATATGGGAATGAAAAACTGTTTTTT	CASSLYGNEKLFF
TRBV28	few	TRBJ2-7	NA	TGTGCCAGCAGCCTTTCCCCGGAGTCGAACTACGAGCAGTACTTC	CASSLSPESNYEQYF
TRBV5-1	once	TRBJ1-6	TRBD1	TGCGCCAGCAGCCTAAGCCTACAGGGGGCGGATAATTCACCCCTCCACTTT	CASSLSLQGADNSPLHF
TRBV19	NA	TRBJ2-2	NA	TGTGCCAGTAGTAGATCCCTGAGGACCGGGGAGCTGTTTTTT	CASSRSLRTGELFF
TRBV19	NA	TRBJ2-3	TRBD1	TGTGCCAGTAGTGTGGACAGGGGCACAGATACGCAGTATTTT	CASSVDRGTDTQYF
TRBV6-6	once	TRBJ1-1	NA	TGTGCCAGCAGAGGGACACAGGACACTGAAGCTTTCTTT	CASRGTQDTEAFF
TRBV2	NA	TRBJ1-1	NA	TGTGCCAGCAGTGAGTGGCACATGAACACTGAAGCTTTCTTT	CASSEWHMNTEAFF
TRBV10-3	NA	TRBJ1-4	TRBD1	TGTGCCACCTCGCCGCGACAGGGCGATGAAAAACTGTTTTTT	CATSPRQGDEKLFF
TRBV19	NA	TRBJ2-5	NA	TGTGCCAGTAGTCACAGGCAAGAGACCCAGTACTTC	CASSHRQETQYF
TRBV5-4	NA	TRBJ2-5	TRBD2	TGTGCCAGCAGCGGGCCTAGCGGGTCTGGCCAAGAGACCCAGTACTTC	CASSGPSGSGQETQYF
TRBV29-1	NA	TRBJ2-5	TRBD1	TGCAGCGGGGGACAGGGAGTCGGAGAGACCCAGTACTTC	CSGGQGVGETQYF
TRBV6-5	NA	TRBJ1-6	TRBD1	TGTGCCACCCGGTTGCAGGGGGCTGGTGGAACACCCCTCCACTTT	CATRLQGAGGTPLHF
TRBV2	NA	TRBJ2-3	NA	TGTGCCAGCAGCTTACCCATCTCACAGGGACTGAGCACAGATACGCAGTATTTT	CASSLPISQGLSTDTQYF
TRBV20-1	few	TRBJ1-1	NA	TGCAGTGCCGTCCTGGGACGAGAAGCTTTCTTT	CSAVLGREAFF
TRBV6-1	NA	TRBJ1-5	NA	TGTGCCAGCAGTGAACAATACCCCGCTGTGGAGCCCCAGCATTTT	CASSEQYPAVEPQHF
TRBV6-1	NA	TRBJ1-5	TRBD1	TGTGCCAGCAGCCGGACAGGGGGAAGCAATCAGCCCCAGCATTTT	CASSRTGGSNQPQHF
TRBV5-4	NA	TRBJ1-2	TRBD1	TGTGCCAGCAGCACAACAGGGGCCTATGGCTACACCTTC	CASSTTGAYGYTF
TRBV30	few	TRBJ1-1	NA	TGTGCAAAAGAGCGGGGCTTGAACACTGAAGCTTTCTTT	CAKERGLNTEAFF